Shown below are 31 T cell receptor beta chains from a single sample sequenced in a study of T cell repertoires in cytomegalovirus infection. The antigens of these receptors remain unknown. TCRdb re-derived calls from the reads in MiXCR, one entry per CDR3 protein. The sample includes 250,000 to 300,000 distinct CDR3 sequences, less than 25% of them seen just once. The sequences come from cultured PBMCs, collected from culture after CMV antigen stimulation. The receptors shown here come from a human donor in good health (CMV status not recorded). Some clones in this sample may be carry-over from other donors' samples.

This clonotype has at least ten counts. The chain uses TRBV12-3 or TRBV12-4 and TRBJ2-7, with D perhaps being TRBD1 or TRBD2 (5 bases each). CDR3 length: 14 residues. Deletions cut 8 bases from V and 2 bases from J, with 16 bases between. DNA of the CDR3: TGTGCCAGCGGGATCGGGACCCCCGCCTACGAGCAGTACTTC. As protein: CASGIGTPAYEQYF.

This chain connects TRBV19 to TRBJ1-2; 7 bases fit TRBD1. The CDR3 spans 13 residues. Looked up from germline, CDR1 is LNHDA and CDR2 is SQIVND (reference sequence). Trimming cost V 9 bases and J 5 bases; bases outside gene matches: 9. The DNA for the CDR3 is TGTGCCAGCCGGGACAGCGATACGTATGGCTACACCTTC. This sequence encodes CASRDSDTYGYTF.

This clonotype came up many times. The chain uses TRBV6-2 or TRBV6-3 and TRBJ2-7; 10 nucleotides align to TRBD2. V gave up 0 bases and J gave up 4 bases; unmatched junction bases: 15. The V gene's germline CDR1 is MNHEY and CDR2 SVGEGT. The CDR3 loop spans 19 amino acids. The CDR3 DNA reads as TGTGCCAGCAGTTACTCCCCAGCACATCTAGCGGGAGATTTATACGAGCAGTACGTC. Translation: CASSYSPAHLAGDLYEQYV.

This clonotype was observed many times. This chain links TRBV7-6 with TRBJ2-2; either TRBD1 or TRBD2 may supply D (5 bases each). This CDR3 is built from 14 residues. The germline V and J ends were trimmed by 5 bases and 7 bases, with 14 bases remaining between them. Germline CDR1 is SGHVS and CDR2 is FNYEAQ. This CDR3 is CASSPGPDFGELFF. DNA of the CDR3: TGTGCCAGCAGCCCGGGACCTGATTTCGGGGAGCTGTTTTTT.

This clonotype was recorded many times. The J gene is TRBJ2-5, the V gene TRBV6-2 or TRBV6-3; D uncertain. Per the germline V gene, CDR1 is MNHEY and CDR2 is SVGEGT. Trimming removed 6 bases from V and 2 bases from J, with 4 bases in between. The length of the CDR3 is 11 residues. The CDR3 sequence: CASRTQETQYF. DNA for the CDR3: TGTGCCAGCAGGACACAAGAGACCCAGTACTTC.

The rearrangement links TRBV29-1 to TRBJ1-3; a possible D gene is TRBD1 (5 bases). Trimming left V 3 bases short and J 8 bases short, with 14 bases between. The CDR3 runs to 13 residues. Germline-derived CDR1 and CDR2 are SQVTM and ANQGSEA. CDR3 bases: TGCAGCGTTGATTATCAGGGTGCAGACACCATATATTTT. Translation: CSVDYQGADTIYF.

The chain is built from TRBV19 and TRBJ2-3; the match to TRBD1 covers 12 bases. The germline V gene encodes CDR1 LNHDA and CDR2 SQIVND (reference sequence). J was trimmed by 3 bases and V by 8 bases; bases with no gene match: 6. This CDR3 spans 15 amino acids. CDR3 amino acids: CASLPGQGATDTQYF. The CDR3 DNA sequence: TGTGCCAGTCTCCCGGGACAGGGGGCGACAGATACGCAGTATTTT.

The gene calls are TRBV20-1 and TRBJ1-2, with TRBD1 identical over 8 bases. The junction had 19 bases not matched to a gene; V was cut back by 5 bases and J by 8 bases. The V gene's germline CDR1 is DFQATT and CDR2 SNEGSKA (reference sequence). The CDR3 length is 16 residues. CDR3 sequence: CSASPVGTQGARGYTF. DNA for the CDR3: TGCAGTGCTTCCCCCGTAGGAACGCAGGGGGCGCGAGGCTACACCTTC.

This chain links TRBV20-1 with TRBJ2-5; D is uncertain. Germline CDR1 reads DFQATT; CDR2 reads SNEGSKA (reference sequence). The CDR3 consists of 16 residues. Trimming pared 1 base from V and 0 bases from J, leaving 15 bases between. CDR3 amino acids: CSARVPPGINQETQYF. CDR3 DNA: TGCAGTGCTAGAGTCCCACCTGGGATCAACCAAGAGACCCAGTACTTC.

There are many counts of this clonotype. The rearrangement links TRBV7-8 to TRBJ2-1; the match to TRBD1 covers 9 bases. Germline CDR1 SGHVS, CDR2 FQNEAQ. J was trimmed by 4 bases and V by 6 bases; bases with no gene match: 7. The CDR3 is 15 amino acids. The DNA for the CDR3 is TGTGCCAGCAGGCCTACAGGGGGCCCGTACAATGAGCAGTTCTTC. This codes for CASRPTGGPYNEQFF.

This clonotype was observed a handful of times. This chain uses TRBV12-3 or TRBV12-4 with TRBJ2-1, with unresolved D. The CDR3 covers 15 residues. V dropped 6 bases and J dropped 2 bases, with 14 bases sitting between them. In nucleotides, the CDR3 is TGTGCCAGCAGCCCCATAGCCACCACCTACAATGAGCAGTTCTTC. The encoded protein is CASSPIATTYNEQFF.

This clonotype was seen repeatedly, ten times or more. This chain links TRBV18 with TRBJ2-3; the D is unclear. Germline CDR1 is KGHSH and CDR2 is LQKENI. CDR3 length: 17 residues. Trimming cost V 3 bases and J 5 bases, with 21 bases left between them. The CDR3 nucleotides read TGTGCCAGCTCACCCCCCCCAGCGCCAGGACGAAAAGATACGCAGTATTTT. This sequence encodes CASSPPPAPGRKDTQYF. Combining the CDR3 with reference TRBV18 and TRBJ2-3 gives the whole variable domain NAGVMQNPRHLVRRRGQEARLRCSPMKGHSHVYWYRQLPEEGLKFMVYLQKENIIDESGMPKERFSAEFPKEGPSILRIQQVVRGDSAAYFCASSPPPAPGRKDTQYFGPGTRLTVL.

This clonotype occurred many times. The chain uses TRBV7-2 and TRBJ2-1; TRBD2 might be the D (6 bases). V shed 1 base and J shed 9 bases, with 16 bases lying between them. This CDR3 has 15 amino acids. Germline lookup yields CDR1 SGHTA and CDR2 FQGNSA. The CDR3, as DNA: TGTGCCAGCAGCTTAGGGGCTAGCGTGATGGTTGAGCAGTTCTTC. Translated: CASSLGASVMVEQFF.

This chain links TRBV25-1 with TRBJ1-1; perhaps TRBD1 as D (5 bases). Germline V CDR1 and CDR2: MGHDK, SYGVNS. The V gene lost 0 bases and the J gene lost 10 bases, with 12 bases spanning the gap. CDR3 length: 13 residues. CDR3 in amino acids: CASSEYGAPVAFF. CDR3 nucleotide sequence: TGTGCCAGCAGTGAATACGGGGCTCCGGTAGCTTTCTTT.

In regard to this clonotype: One end of the junction is discordant with germline, which a read error may explain. The rearrangement joins TRBV28 to TRBJ2-6; D tentatively fits TRBD1 or TRBD2 (5 bases each). This CDR3 region has 15 residues. Germline CDR1 is MDHEN and CDR2 is SYDVKM. CDR3 DNA: TGTGCCAGCAGTTTAGGGGAGTCTGGGGCCGACGTCCTGACTTTC. Translating it yields CASSLGESGADVLTF.

The CDR3 here is CASKRVEVSETQYF. The DNA for the CDR3 is TGTGCCAGCAAACGGGTGGAGGTATCGGAGACCCAGTACTTC. This chain joins TRBV7-8 and TRBJ2-5; tentatively, D is TRBD2 (5 bases). The germline gives CDR1 SGHVS, CDR2 FQNEAQ. The germline V and J ends were trimmed by 7 bases and 5 bases, with 17 bases remaining between them. CDR3 length: 14 residues.

This clonotype was recorded many times. The V gene is TRBV7-8, the J gene TRBJ2-7; D may be TRBD2 (6 bases). The ends were cut back, 2 bases at V and 5 bases at J, with 13 bases in the middle. This CDR3 is built from 14 residues. Germline V lookup: CDR1 SGHVS, CDR2 FQNEAQ. The chain's CDR3 is CASSLILARDEQYF. DNA of the CDR3: TGTGCCAGCAGCTTAATACTAGCAAGGGACGAGCAGTACTTC. Full variable domain (outside the CDR3, taken from reference TRBV7-8 and TRBJ2-7): GAGVSQSPRYKVAKRGQDVALRCDPISGHVSLFWYQQALGQGPEFLTYFQNEAQLDKSGLPSDRFFAERPEGSVSTLKIQRTQQEDSAVYLCASSLILARDEQYFGPGTRLTVT.

The rearrangement joins TRBV5-8 to TRBJ2-2, with D possibly matching TRBD2 (5 bases). The V and J ends lost 7 bases and 6 bases respectively, with 16 bases between them. The CDR3 has 14 amino acids. Germline V lookup: CDR1 SGHTS, CDR2 YDEGEE. The DNA of the CDR3 is TGTGCCAGCGGGGAGTTTGTTGACCCCGGGGAGCTGTTTTTT. Translated: CASGEFVDPGELFF.

This clonotype showed up just a few times. At one end, the junction sequence differs from germline, possibly due to a read error. The chain couples TRBV6-2 or TRBV6-3 to TRBJ2-7, with 8 bases matching TRBD1. Germline V lookup: CDR1 MNHEY, CDR2 SVGEGT. The CDR3 is 14 amino acids. The chain's CDR3 is CASSYSAGGVVPDF. CDR3 coding DNA: TGTGCCAGCAGTTACTCGGCAGGGGGCGTAGTCCCGGACTTC.

This clonotype was counted many times. This sequence joins TRBV7-6 and TRBJ2-3; weak D call: TRBD2 (5 bases). V was cut by 4 bases and J by 4 bases, with 18 bases left in between. The CDR3 is made up of 16 amino acids. Germline-derived CDR1 and CDR2 are SGHVS and FNYEAQ. The CDR3 DNA is TGTGCCAGCAGCTCCGGGGTCACAAACCCCGCAGATACGCAGTATTTT. Residues: CASSSGVTNPADTQYF.

This clonotype turned up a few times. The chain uses TRBV6-6 and TRBJ2-3; a possible D gene is TRBD2 (5 bases). CDR3 length equals 15 residues. Germline assignment: CDR1 MNHNY and CDR2 SVGAGI (reference sequence). Trimming left V 6 bases short and J 7 bases short, with 20 bases between. The CDR3 spells CASRDPDSPRYTQYF. The CDR3 bases are TGTGCCAGCAGGGACCCGGACTCCCCTCGGTATACGCAGTATTTT.

The V and J genes are TRBV4-3 and TRBJ2-1; 9 bases line up with TRBD2. CDR3 length: 18 amino acids. Germline V gene data show CDR1 as LGHNA and CDR2 as YSLEER. Unmatched junction bases numbered 9, after V lost 1 base and J lost 2 bases. Here the CDR3 DNA reads TGCGCCAGCAGCCAAGGCTCGGGAGCGGGAGGAGCCTACAATGAGCAGTTCTTC. This codes for CASSQGSGAGGAYNEQFF.

This clonotype has more than one count but fewer than ten. V usage is TRBV11-2 and J usage is TRBJ2-3; 8 bases align to TRBD1. Per the germline V gene, CDR1 is SGHAT and CDR2 is FQNNGV. CDR3 length: 16 residues. Losses at the gene ends were 2 bases for V and 7 bases for J; bases not matched to a gene: 11. The CDR3 loop reads CASSLSRDRREHTQYF. For the CDR3, the DNA is TGTGCCAGCAGCTTAAGCCGGGACAGGAGAGAACATACGCAGTATTTT.

This clonotype was observed once. The rearrangement links TRBV6-2 or TRBV6-3 to TRBJ2-7; 8 bases map to TRBD1. V dropped 6 bases and J dropped 6; count of bases not matched to a gene: 10. The germline gives CDR1 MNHEY, CDR2 SVGEGT. This CDR3 region has 14 residues. The CDR3 nucleotides are TGTGCCAGCAGCATGGACAGGGATAGAGTCGAGCAGTACGTC. It translates to CASSMDRDRVEQYV.

The chain carries TRBV18 and TRBJ2-1; 7 bases line up with TRBD2. The CDR3 runs to 19 residues. The ends lost 2 bases at V and 6 bases at J; junction bases unmatched: 19. Germline CDR1 is KGHSH and CDR2 is LQKENI. The CDR3 sequence: CASSPYISSSGAASNEQFF. Here the CDR3 DNA reads TGTGCCAGCTCACCATACATCTCCTCTAGCGGCGCAGCGAGCAATGAGCAGTTCTTC.

This clonotype was detected ten times or more. This chain uses TRBV7-2 with TRBJ1-1; maybe TRBD1 (5 bases). Germline V gives CDR1 SGHTA, CDR2 FQGNSA. CDR3 length equals 15 residues. Trimming shortened V by 6 bases and J by 4 bases, and 18 bases separated the two germline ends. This chain's CDR3 is CASSQVGRTITEAFF. The CDR3 nucleotides are TGTGCCAGCAGTCAGGTGGGACGCACGATCACTGAAGCTTTCTTT.

The V call is TRBV15, the J call TRBJ2-2; D unresolved. CDR3 length equals 12 residues. The V end lost 5 bases, the J end lost 6 bases, and 7 bases lay between the germline ends. CDR1 LNHNV and CDR2 YYDKDF come from the germline V gene (reference sequence). The CDR3 bases are TGTGCCACCAGCGGAACAGCCGGGGAGCTGTTTTTT. Translation gives CATSGTAGELFF.

The rearrangement uses TRBV19 and TRBJ2-2; tentative D call: TRBD1 (5 bases). Trimming stripped 5 bases from V and 4 bases from J, with 17 bases between. In germline, CDR1 is LNHDA, CDR2 SQIVND (reference sequence). CDR3 length: 16 amino acids. The CDR3 region is CASSAAGRAVTGELFF. The CDR3 nucleotides read TGTGCCAGTAGTGCGGCCGGCAGGGCGGTCACCGGGGAGCTGTTTTTT.

This clonotype turned up a few times. The V and J genes are TRBV12-3 or TRBV12-4 and TRBJ2-1; D is unresolved. CDR3 length equals 14 residues. The V end lost 6 bases, the J end lost 9 bases, and 18 bases lay between the germline ends. CDR3 residues: CASSPQTSPTEQFF. DNA for the CDR3: TGTGCCAGCAGCCCTCAAACTTCCCCGACTGAGCAGTTCTTC.

This clonotype was observed a handful of times. The J gene is TRBJ2-5, the V gene TRBV29-1; D may be TRBD2 (6 bases). Germline loops: CDR1 SQVTM, CDR2 ANQGSEA. V lost 4 bases and J lost 5, with 14 bases in between. The CDR3 has 13 amino acids. The CDR3 here is CSVAFGAGETQYF. In DNA form, the CDR3 reads TGCAGCGTTGCCTTTGGGGCGGGGGAGACCCAGTACTTC.

The J gene is TRBJ2-6, the V gene TRBV28, with D perhaps assigned TRBD1 or TRBD2 (5 bases each). The CDR3 is 16 residues long. Germline V lookup: CDR1 MDHEN, CDR2 SYDVKM. Between the trimmed V and J ends, which lost 5 bases and 0 bases, there was a span of 11 bases. This CDR3 is CASSRWGSSGANVLTF. The DNA of the CDR3 is TGTGCCAGCAGTCGATGGGGGAGCTCTGGGGCCAACGTCCTGACTTTC.